The entry below gives a single T cell receptor (beta chain) sequence along with its context. The sample comes from a study of blood T cell repertoires in COVID-19. Across the study: Material from acute and convalescent COVID-19 was sourced from the United States, Italy and Spain. Sources were T cells, B-cell-depleted T cells, or PBMCs; the material itself was cDNA or gDNA.

Source study methods: Amplified reference gene primers provided the basis for estimating nucleated cell counts. Some clones are missing from TCRdb's copy, which holds only in-frame ones; the method was immunoSEQ multiplex PCR. V, J and clone size derive from that table, while D and trimming were established from the DNA sequence. The data show about 100,000 clones, roughly 80% seen once. The CDR3 runs to 13 residues. Trimming removed 6 bases at V and 4 bases at J, with 12 bases between. CDR1 and CDR2 (germline): MDHEN, SYDVKM. The clonotype was recovered from a man aged 65-85 years with active or convalescent COVID-19. The chain employs TRBV28 and TRBJ1-1, with a tentative D call TRBD1 (6 bases). Sequencing was done on a sample of peripheral blood. CDR3 coding DNA: TGTGCCAGCAGCGTTCAGGGGAGCACTGAAGCTTTCTTT. Encoded protein: CASSVQGSTEAFF.